Listed below are T cell receptor beta chains from one sample, sequenced in a study of T cell responses to AZD1222 COVID-19 vaccine. This table comes from immunoSEQ multiplex PCR, and its TCRdb copy is limited to in-frame clones, with some not included. There are tens of thousands of clones in the sample; approximately 86% occur only once, and around 6.5% lies in the top ten. Sample: peripheral blood, taken on day 0 of AZD1222 vaccination. These receptor sequences come from an adult in good health. The CDR3 runs from the conserved cysteine through the conserved F or W. The D gene is left open where the match is weak. Clone size is shown for a subset of rows, as once, few, many or a class of expanded clone.

>.|TRBV5-4|TRBJ1-2|TRBD1
TGTGCCAGCAGCTTCCCCAGGGGGAACTATGGCTACACCTTC
CASSFPRGNYGYTF
>.|TRBV19|TRBJ1-5|.
TGTGCCAGTACGGAGCAGTTTAGCAATCAGCCCCAGCATTTT
CASTEQFSNQPQHF
>.|TRBV6-6|TRBJ1-1|.
TGTGCCAGCAGTTACTCGGGGGGTTCCACTGAAGCTTTCTTT
CASSYSGGSTEAFF
>once|TRBV5-1|TRBJ1-2|.
TGCGCCAGCAGCTTTTCGGGAGCTGGCTACACCTTC
CASSFSGAGYTF
>once|TRBV4-2|TRBJ1-4|.
TGTGCCAGCAGCGCCCCCATGGCTAATGAAAAACTGTTTTTT
CASSAPMANEKLFF
>.|TRBV19|TRBJ1-5|TRBD1
TGTGCCAGTAGTATGTGGGGACAGGGCGGCAATCAGCCCCAGCATTTT
CASSMWGQGGNQPQHF
>.|TRBV9|TRBJ1-4|.
TGTGCCAGCAGCGTATATGGGACGGCGAATGAAAAACTGTTTTTT
CASSVYGTANEKLFF
>.|TRBV19|TRBJ1-4|.
TGTGCCAGTAGTATGGGAGGACGGGTGGCTGAAAAACTGTTTTTT
CASSMGGRVAEKLFF
>.|TRBV28|TRBJ2-7|.
TGTGCCAGCAGTTTTCGGGCGGACGAGCAGTACTTC
CASSFRADEQYF
>.|TRBV2|TRBJ1-4|.
TGTGCCAGCAGTGATCGGGGCGGACAAAAACTGTTTTTT
CASSDRGGQKLFF
>.|TRBV9|TRBJ1-1|.
TGTGCCAGCAGCGTAAATTGGAACACTGAAGCTTTCTTT
CASSVNWNTEAFF
>.|TRBV29-1|TRBJ2-7|.
TGCAGCGTTGAAAAGGACACGAGCTCCTACGAGCAGTACTTC
CSVEKDTSSYEQYF
>.|TRBV28|TRBJ2-7|TRBD2
TGTGCCAGCAGTTTCACCGGGGGGACCTTTGGGCAGTACTTC
CASSFTGGTFGQYF
>.|TRBV3-1/TRBV3-2|TRBJ2-3|.
TGTGCCAGCAGCCAAGGGGTCGGGACTAGCACAGATACGCAGTATTTT
CASSQGVGTSTDTQYF
>.|TRBV6-5|TRBJ2-5|TRBD1
TGTGCCGTTACGGCCGGGACAGGGGGCCAAGAGACCCAGTACTTC
CAVTAGTGGQETQYF
>.|TRBV7-9|TRBJ1-1|.
TGTGCCAGCAGCTTAGAGGGTAACACTGAAGCTTTCTTT
CASSLEGNTEAFF
>.|TRBV28|TRBJ2-7|TRBD2
TGTGCCAGCAGTTCACCGGGGACTAGCGGTGGCTACGAGCAGTACTTC
CASSSPGTSGGYEQYF
>.|TRBV5-6|TRBJ2-1|TRBD2
TGTGCCAGCAGCTTGGTATTGCTAGCGGGGGGCAATGAGCAGTTCTTC
CASSLVLLAGGNEQFF
>.|TRBV5-5|TRBJ2-7|.
TGTGCCAGCAGCCCGATCAAACACGAGCAGTACTTC
CASSPIKHEQYF
>.|TRBV28|TRBJ2-1|.
TGTGCCAGCAGTATACGACAGGGAGGAGGAGGGCAGTTCTTC
CASSIRQGGGGQFF